This TCR beta chain appears in the sequencing data of a study of early stage breast cancer tumors. Study in general: About 80% of the 16 invasive tumors were ER+, PR+ and HER2-. General study findings and limits: Functional markers like CD4, CD8 and FOXP3 were missed in bulk sequencing.

This clone was observed once. Its antigen is still unknown. The CDR3 consists of 14 residues. The V end lost 3 bases, the J end lost 2 bases, and 11 bases lay between the germline ends. CDR1 and CDR2 (germline): KGHSH, LQKENI. Blood replicates held 0.5 ug DNA, tumor or normal breast about 1.5 ug, two each. Using immunoSEQ multiplex PCR, the repertoire was profiled, and TCRdb retains in-frame clones only, with some absent. The sample includes around 50,000 clones, 75% to 85% seen only once; the top ten take approximately 1.5%. The sequencing input was blood. The receptor comes from a person aged 45-60 years with breast cancer. The chain combines TRBV18 with TRBJ2-7, with D perhaps TRBD1 (6 bases). CDR3 DNA: TGTGCCAGCTCACCGCCAGGGGCAGCCTACGAGCAGTACTTC. Translated, it gives CASSPPGAAYEQYF. Supplemented by reference TRBV18 and TRBJ2-7, the full variable domain reads NAGVMQNPRHLVRRRGQEARLRCSPMKGHSHVYWYRQLPEEGLKFMVYLQKENIIDESGMPKERFSAEFPKEGPSILRIQQVVRGDSAAYFCASSPPGAAYEQYFGPGTRLTVT.